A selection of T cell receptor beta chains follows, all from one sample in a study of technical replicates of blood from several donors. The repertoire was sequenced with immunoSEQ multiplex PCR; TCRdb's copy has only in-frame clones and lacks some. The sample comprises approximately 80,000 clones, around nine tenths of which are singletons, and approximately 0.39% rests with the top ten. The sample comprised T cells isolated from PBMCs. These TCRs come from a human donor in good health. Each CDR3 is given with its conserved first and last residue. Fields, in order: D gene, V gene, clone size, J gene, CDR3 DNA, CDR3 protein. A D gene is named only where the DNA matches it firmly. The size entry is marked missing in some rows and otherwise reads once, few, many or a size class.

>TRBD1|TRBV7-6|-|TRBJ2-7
TGTGCCAGCAGCCGAGGGACAGGAAGCTCCTACGAGCAGTACTTC
CASSRGTGSSYEQYF
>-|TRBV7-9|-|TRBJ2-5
TGTGCCAGCAGCTTAGATTCACTAGAAGAGACCCAGTACTTC
CASSLDSLEETQYF
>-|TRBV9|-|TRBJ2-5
TGTGCCAGCAGCGGAAGCGGAAAAGAGACCCAGTACTTC
CASSGSGKETQYF
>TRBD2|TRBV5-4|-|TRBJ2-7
TGTGCCAGCAGCTTGAGTGCGGGAGTATCCTACGAGCAGTACTTC
CASSLSAGVSYEQYF
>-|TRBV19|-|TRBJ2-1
TGTGCCAGTAGTACCCCTACGCTTGAGCAGTTCTTC
CASSTPTLEQFF
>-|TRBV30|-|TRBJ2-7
TGTGCCTGGAAAAGTAGTCTACTAGGCGAGCAGTACTTC
CAWKSSLLGEQYF
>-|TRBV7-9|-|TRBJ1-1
TGTGCCAGCAGCTTCGTAGGGGGAACTGAAGCTTTCTTT
CASSFVGGTEAFF
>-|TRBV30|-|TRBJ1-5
TGTGCCTGGAGTGTAGGAGGCCTATATCAGCCCCAGCATTTT
CAWSVGGLYQPQHF
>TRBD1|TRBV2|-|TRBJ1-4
TGTGCCAGCAGAGAAGCCGGGACAGGGTATGAAAAACTGTTTTTT
CASREAGTGYEKLFF
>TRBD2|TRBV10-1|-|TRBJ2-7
TGCGCCAGCAGTGACGGTTCTAGCGGGTATCACGAGCAGTACTTC
CASSDGSSGYHEQYF
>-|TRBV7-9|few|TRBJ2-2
TGTGCCAGCAGCGCGCAAGCAGGGTGGGACACCGGGGAGCTGTTTTTT
CASSAQAGWDTGELFF
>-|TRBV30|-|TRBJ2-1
TGTGCCTGGAGCGGTAAAACGGACAATGAGCAGTTCTTC
CAWSGKTDNEQFF
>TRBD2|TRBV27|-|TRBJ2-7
TGTGCCAGCAGAGCCGGGACTAGCTACGAGCAGTACTTC
CASRAGTSYEQYF
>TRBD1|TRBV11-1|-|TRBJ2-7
TGTGCCAGCAGCTCCAACCGGGACAGGGGGCGTGAGCAGTACTTC
CASSSNRDRGREQYF
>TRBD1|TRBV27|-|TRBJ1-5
TGTGCCAGCAGCAGACAGGGGTATAGCAATCAGCCCCAGCATTTT
CASSRQGYSNQPQHF
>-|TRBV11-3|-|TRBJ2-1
TGTGCCAGCAGCTTAGGGAGGGTCACCTACAATGAGCAGTTCTTC
CASSLGRVTYNEQFF
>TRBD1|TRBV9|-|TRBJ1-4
TGTGCCAGCAGCGAACGTGGGACAGTTAATAATGAAAAACTGTTTTTT
CASSERGTVNNEKLFF
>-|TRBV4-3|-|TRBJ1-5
TGCGCCAGCAGCCAAGATCGGACAGAAGGTTATCAGCCCCAGCATTTT
CASSQDRTEGYQPQHF
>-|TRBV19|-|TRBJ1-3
TGTGCCAGTAGCCCAGTATTCTTCTCTGGAAACACCATATATTTT
CASSPVFFSGNTIYF
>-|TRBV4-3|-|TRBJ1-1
TGCGCCAGCAGCCTGGATCCGGGCCGGGGAATAACTGAAGCTTTCTTT
CASSLDPGRGITEAFF
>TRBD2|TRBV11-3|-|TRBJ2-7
TGTGCCAGCAGCTTGTTTGAGCGGGAGTACTACGAGCAGTACTTC
CASSLFEREYYEQYF
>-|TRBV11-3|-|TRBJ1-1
TGTGCCAGCCAAAGGGGGGGGGCGCACACTGAAGCTTTCTTT
CASQRGGAHTEAFF
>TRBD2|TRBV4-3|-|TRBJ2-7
TGCGCCAGCAGCCAAGGCCTCTTTAATAGCGGGACCGAGCAGTACTTC
CASSQGLFNSGTEQYF
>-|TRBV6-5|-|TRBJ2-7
TGTGCCAGCAGTTACTCGGGGAGGCAGTACGAGCAGTACTTC
CASSYSGRQYEQYF
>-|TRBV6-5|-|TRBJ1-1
TGTGCCAGCAGTTTCTTGAGGAACACTGAAGCTTTCTTT
CASSFLRNTEAFF
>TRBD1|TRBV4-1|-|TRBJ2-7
TGCGCCAGCAGCCACGGGACAGGGGGGTTACGCGAGCAGTACTTC
CASSHGTGGLREQYF
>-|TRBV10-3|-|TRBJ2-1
TGTGCCACGACTCCCAGCGGATATTACAATGAGCAGTTCTTC
CATTPSGYYNEQFF
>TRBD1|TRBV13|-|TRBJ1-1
TGTGCCAGCAGCATCGAGGACAGGCAGGCTTTCTTT
CASSIEDRQAFF
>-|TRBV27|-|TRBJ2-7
TGTGCCAGCAGTAACGGGAAATCCTACGAGCAGTACTTC
CASSNGKSYEQYF
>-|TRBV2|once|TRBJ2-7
TGTGCCAGCAGTGTTGAGGATAGCTCCTACGAGCAGTACTTC
CASSVEDSSYEQYF
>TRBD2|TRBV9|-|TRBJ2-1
TGTGCCAGCAGCTTCTACAGCGGGAGGGCCTTCAATGAGCAGTTCTTC
CASSFYSGRAFNEQFF
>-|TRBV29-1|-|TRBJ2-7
TGCAGCGTTGAAGATATAAAGGGGGGGCCCTACGAGCAGTACTTC
CSVEDIKGGPYEQYF
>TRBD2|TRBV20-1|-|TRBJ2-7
TGCAGTGCCGGGACTAGTTACGAGCAGTACTTC
CSAGTSYEQYF
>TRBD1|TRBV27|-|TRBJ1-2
TGTGCCAGCAGTTTAAGGCGGACAGGCGGCGGGGGCTACACCTTC
CASSLRRTGGGGYTF
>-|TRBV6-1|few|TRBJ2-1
TGTGCCAGCAGTTTCAGCGGGCAAAACAATGAGCAGTTCTTC
CASSFSGQNNEQFF
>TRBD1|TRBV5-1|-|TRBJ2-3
TGCGCCAGCAGCTTGGCCAAGACAGGGGTAGGGGATACGCAGTATTTT
CASSLAKTGVGDTQYF
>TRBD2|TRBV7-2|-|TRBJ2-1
TGTGCCAGCAGCTTAGCGAGCGGGAGAGGCTACAATGAGCAGTTCTTC
CASSLASGRGYNEQFF
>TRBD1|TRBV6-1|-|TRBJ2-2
TGTGCCAGCAGCGGGGACAGGGAATTCACCGGGGAGCTGTTTTTT
CASSGDREFTGELFF
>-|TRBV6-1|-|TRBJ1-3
TGTGCCAGCAGTGATGGGGACTCCATCTCTGGAAACACCATATATTTT
CASSDGDSISGNTIYF